This T cell receptor (beta chain) was captured by sequencing in a study of blood T cells in healthy people across ages. General observations from the study: Among long-lived donors, naive CD4+ cells were more numerous and diversity higher than in aged donors. Shifts in expanded clonotypes may have been confounded by donor CMV status, which was unknown.

A J-beta primer mix and a sample-barcoded 5' primer were used in a second PCR of roughly 6 to 11 cycles. TCRdb re-called the 5' RACE reads through MiXCR, storing one row per CDR3 protein. The sample records 1.5 million to 1.8 million distinct CDR3 sequences, under 55% being singletons. About this clonotype itself: Antigen: not known.

Those donating, healthy Caucasian individuals from Russia, were aged about 6 to 100. They isolated at least 7 million PBMCs from each sample. V lost 5 bases and J lost 4, with 12 bases in between. The CDR3 spans 14 residues. Germline lookup yields CDR1 LNHNV and CDR2 YYDKDF (reference sequence). The chain combines TRBV15 with TRBJ2-1; D is ambiguous. The sequence was collected from a woman aged 18-29 years in good health. The specimen sequenced was blood. The CDR3 is CATSVTTTYNEQFF. The CDR3 DNA reads TGTGCCACCAGCGTGACGACAACTTACAATGAGCAGTTCTTC.